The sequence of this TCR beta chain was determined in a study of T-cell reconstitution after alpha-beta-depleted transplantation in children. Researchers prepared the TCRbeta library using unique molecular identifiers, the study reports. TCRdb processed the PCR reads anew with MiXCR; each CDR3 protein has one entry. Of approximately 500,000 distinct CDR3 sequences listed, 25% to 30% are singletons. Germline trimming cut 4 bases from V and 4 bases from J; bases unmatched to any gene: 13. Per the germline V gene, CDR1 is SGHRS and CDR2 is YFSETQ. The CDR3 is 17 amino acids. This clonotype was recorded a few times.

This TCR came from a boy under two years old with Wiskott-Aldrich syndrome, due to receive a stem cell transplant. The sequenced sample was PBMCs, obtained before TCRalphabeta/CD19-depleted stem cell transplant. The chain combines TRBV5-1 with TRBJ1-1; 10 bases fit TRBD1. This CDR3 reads CASSPFIIGQGGTEAFF. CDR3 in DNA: TGCGCCAGCAGCCCATTCATTATCGGACAGGGGGGCACTGAAGCTTTCTTT.